The source of this TCR beta chain is a study of blood T cell repertoires in COVID-19. Study background: Acute and convalescent COVID-19 specimens originated in the United States, Italy and Spain. Nucleic acid was either cDNA or gDNA, and it came from T cells, B-cell-depleted T cells, or PBMCs.

The trim removed 7 bases at V and 4 bases at J, leaving 6 bases unmatched. The germline V gene has CDR1 LNHDA and CDR2 SQIVND (reference sequence). The CDR3 spans 14 residues. In the original processing: Reference gene primers were amplified, and this amplification served to estimate nucleated cell counts. Using immunoSEQ multiplex PCR, the repertoire was profiled, and TCRdb retains in-frame clones only, with some absent. That table gives V, J and clone size, and the DNA gave D and trimming. The top ten hold 2.5% to 3.5% of the sample, which has 200,000 or so clones, approximately 85% seen once. The sequencing input was peripheral blood. The TCR sequence derives from a man aged 55 to 70 with acute or convalescent COVID-19. The rearrangement uses TRBV19 and TRBJ1-5; 8 bases map to TRBD1. The CDR3 here is CASTTGEINQPQHF. The CDR3 nucleotides read TGTGCCAGTACGACAGGGGAAATAAATCAGCCCCAGCATTTT.